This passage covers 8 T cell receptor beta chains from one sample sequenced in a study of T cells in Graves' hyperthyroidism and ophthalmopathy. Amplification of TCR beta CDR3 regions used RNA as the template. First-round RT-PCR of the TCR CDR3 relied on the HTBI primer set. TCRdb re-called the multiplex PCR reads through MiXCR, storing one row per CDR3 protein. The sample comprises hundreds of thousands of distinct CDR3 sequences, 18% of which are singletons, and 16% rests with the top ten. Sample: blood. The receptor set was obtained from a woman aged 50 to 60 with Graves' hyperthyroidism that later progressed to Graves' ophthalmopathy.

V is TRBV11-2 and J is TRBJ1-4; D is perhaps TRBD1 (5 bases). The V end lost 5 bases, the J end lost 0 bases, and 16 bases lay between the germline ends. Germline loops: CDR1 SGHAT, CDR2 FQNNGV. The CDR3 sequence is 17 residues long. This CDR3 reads CASSKDRRISTNEKLFF. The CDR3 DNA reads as TGTGCCAGCAGCAAAGACAGACGAATTTCAACTAATGAAAAACTGTTTTTT. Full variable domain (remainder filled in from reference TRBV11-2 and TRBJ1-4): EAGVAQSPRYKIIEKRQSVAFWCNPISGHATLYWYQQILGQGPKLLIQFQNNGVVDDSQLPKDRFSAERLKGVDSTLKIQPAKLEDSAVYLCASSKDRRISTNEKLFFGSGTQLSVL.

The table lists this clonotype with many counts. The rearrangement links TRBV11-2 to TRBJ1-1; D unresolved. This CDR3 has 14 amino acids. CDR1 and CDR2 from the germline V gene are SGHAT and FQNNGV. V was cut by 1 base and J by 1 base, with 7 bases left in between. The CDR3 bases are TGTGCCAGCAGCTTAGGGCGGACGAACACTGAAGCTTTCTTT. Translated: CASSLGRTNTEAFF.

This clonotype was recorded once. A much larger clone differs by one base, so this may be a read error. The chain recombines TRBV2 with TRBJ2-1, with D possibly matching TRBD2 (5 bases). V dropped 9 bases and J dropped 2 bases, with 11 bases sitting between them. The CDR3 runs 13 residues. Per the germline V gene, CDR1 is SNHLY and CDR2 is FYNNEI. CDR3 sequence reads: CARGDRPYNEQFF. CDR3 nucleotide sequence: TGTGCCAGGGGAGATAGGCCCTACAATGAGCAGTTCTTC.

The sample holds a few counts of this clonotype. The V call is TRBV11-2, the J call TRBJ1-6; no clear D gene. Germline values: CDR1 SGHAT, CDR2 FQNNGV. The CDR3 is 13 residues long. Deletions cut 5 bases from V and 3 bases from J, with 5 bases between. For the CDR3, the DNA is TGTGCCAGCAGCCTGGGCTATAATTCACCCCTCCACTTT. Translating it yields CASSLGYNSPLHF.

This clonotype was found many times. The CDR3 nucleotides are TGTGCCAGCAGTCGGACAAGGATGAACACTGAAGCTTTCTTT. Translated, it gives CASSRTRMNTEAFF. J is TRBJ1-1 and V is TRBV3-1, with a weak D call TRBD1 (5 bases). Trimming cost V 6 bases and J 0 bases, with 11 bases left between them. The CDR3 has 14 residues. The germline CDR1 and CDR2 sequences are LGHDT and YNNKEL (reference sequence).

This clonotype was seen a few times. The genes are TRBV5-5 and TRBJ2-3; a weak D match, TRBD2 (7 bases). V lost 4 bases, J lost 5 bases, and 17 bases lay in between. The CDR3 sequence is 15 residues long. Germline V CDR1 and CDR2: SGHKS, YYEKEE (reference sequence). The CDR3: CASSRGRGAGDTQYF. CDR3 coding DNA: TGTGCCAGCAGCCGGGGACGGGGGGCAGGAGATACGCAGTATTTT.

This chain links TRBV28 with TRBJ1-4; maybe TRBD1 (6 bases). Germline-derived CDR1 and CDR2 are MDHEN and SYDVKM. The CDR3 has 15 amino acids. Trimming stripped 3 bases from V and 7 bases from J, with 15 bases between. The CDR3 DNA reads TGTGCCAGCAGTTTGGGGGGGCGGGGAGCTGAAAAACTGTTTTTT. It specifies CASSLGGRGAEKLFF.

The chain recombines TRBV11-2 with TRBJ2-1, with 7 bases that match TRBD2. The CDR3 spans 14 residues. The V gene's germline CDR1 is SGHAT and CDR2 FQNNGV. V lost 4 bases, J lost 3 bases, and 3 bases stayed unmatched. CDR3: CASSWGGIYNEQFF. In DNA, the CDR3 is TGTGCCAGCAGCTGGGGGGGGATCTACAATGAGCAGTTCTTC.